This T cell receptor beta chain was found in a study of T-cell reconstitution after alpha-beta-depleted transplantation in children. Preparation of the TCRbeta library was carried out with unique molecular identifiers. TCRdb analysed the PCR reads with MiXCR anew, one entry per CDR3 protein. Of 45,000 to 70,000 distinct CDR3 sequences listed, approximately 43% are singletons. Germline loops: CDR1 LGHDT, CDR2 YNNKEL (reference sequence). CDR3 length equals 17 residues. V lost 4 bases to trimming and J lost 5 bases, with 23 bases between them. About this clonotype itself: Antigen unknown.

Overall study results and limits: The origin of alpha-beta T cells about two months after transplant was reportedly several hundred expanded graft clones. The authors attributed T-cell counts and diversity one year after transplant mostly to newly produced T cells. There were some patients whose high TCRbeta diversity at day 60 came from surviving recipient T cells and thymic progenitors.

This sequence originates from a male patient younger than 18 who had a stem cell transplant for acute lymphoblastic leukemia, so the T cells may come from the graft donor. The sample here was PBMCs, mostly from graft donor cells, taken 360 days after TCRalphabeta/CD19-depleted stem cell transplant. The chain is built from TRBV3-1 and TRBJ1-2, with a tentative D call TRBD1 (6 bases). CDR3 in amino acids: CASSPSTGAGALYGYTF. The CDR3 nucleotides read TGTGCCAGCAGCCCTTCAACCGGGGCAGGGGCTCTTTATGGCTACACCTTC.